The following is a T cell receptor beta chain sequence with its context. This clone has just one count. Its antigen is currently not known. No base quality values were provided; no much bigger clone lies one nucleotide off. The sample belongs to a study of T cell responses to AZD1222 COVID-19 vaccine (TCRdb year 2021). Study-wide context: A total of under 250 trial participants underwent TCR sequencing, of whom nearly 210 had received two doses of AZD1222 and 26 had received two doses of the MenACWY control vaccine. Trial participants were enrolled by age into subgroups of 18-55, 56-69 and 70-plus years, and around 150, 28 and 57 TCR-sequenced participants, respectively, were included in these subgroups.

The CDR3 regions of human TCRbeta chains were analyzed by immunosequencing. Turning to the authors' computational methods: Repertoire TCRs were checked for matches against a reference library of SARS-CoV-2-specific TCRs that had been generated using the MIRA antigen-specificity platform. Breadth was defined as the fraction of unique TCRs that were SARS-CoV-2-associated, and depth was defined as the fraction of total T cells that were SARS-CoV-2-associated. Using the MIRA data, each spike-specific TCR was mapped to the spike region that the TCR reacts to and placed in a CD4 or CD8 class. Log10-transformed breadth and depth values were compared by one-way ANOVA with Sidak's multiple comparisons tests. The table comes from immuneACCESS by way of TCRdb, which keeps in-frame sequences with V and J called. Part of the clones is missing from these tables; in studies checked, under half for an unresolved V gene and the rest for unknown reasons. The DNA was the basis for D and trimming; V, J and clone size are from that table. Recorded for this sample are roughly 150,000 clones; roughly 88% of them occurred a single time. 1.5% to 2% of the sample is in the top ten clones.

Per the publication, the time point label means: about 28 days (+/-7) after the second vaccine dose. AZD1222 recipients whose second dose came at about 4 weeks and those whose second dose came at about 12 weeks were combined into one group, since spike-specific TCR depth and breadth did not differ between the two schedules. Vaccinee samples came from UK trials COV001 and COV002, including a single-blind randomized controlled phase 2/3 trial of AZD1222 (ChAdOx1 nCoV-19) in healthy adults. Trial participant PBMC samples were collected at day 0 and day 28 after the second dose for TCRbeta chain sequencing. Per the germline V gene (reference sequence), LGHDT is the CDR1 and YNNKEL is the CDR2. From its cysteine to its phenylalanine, the CDR3 spans 13 amino acids. Here the CDR3 DNA is all that survives: 39 bases in frame from base 1. V and J lose 1 base and 3 bases, and a span of 6 bases separates them.

What the research found in general, with its limitations: Participants were mostly white British and included more females than males, and it was suggested by the authors that clonal diversity may have been underestimated. Only six AZD1222 recipients were SARS-CoV-2 seropositive at baseline, limiting conclusions about previously exposed vaccinees. The 56-69-year group was small, and its depth increase did not reach significance, likely because of low power. Epitopes outside the regions mutated in the B.1.351 and B.1.1.7 variants were reportedly recognized by nearly half of the unique spike-specific TCRs. Because no samples from the day 14 peak response were available, repertoires could be characterized only after the peak T cell response. CD4 TCRs associated with the vaccine covered the entire spike protein, and the dominant responses were in regions 160-218 and 743-854. After two AZD1222 doses, spike-specific TCR breadth and depth were significantly higher than at day 0 and than in MenACWY recipients.

The source is an adult who received the AZD1222 COVID-19 vaccine. This specimen was peripheral blood, taken 28 days after the second AZD1222 dose. The rearranged chain carries TRBV3-1 (or the pseudogene TRBV3-2) and TRBJ1-1; no D segment can be confidently identified. The CDR3 region has the sequence CASSQGSYTEAFF. The nucleotide sequence reads as follows: TGTGCCAGCAGCCAAGGTTCGTACACTGAAGCTTTCTTT.